Listed here are 8 T cell receptor beta chains from one sample, sequenced in a study of human T cells and chemical hapten exposure. TCRdb processed the RACE reads anew with MiXCR; each CDR3 protein has one entry. In the table there are just over 350,000 distinct CDR3 sequences, more than 5% of which are singletons. The time point here: patch test 2, 6 weeks after DPC sensitization. As for treatment: therapeutic diphenylcyclopropenone sensitization with weekly scalp DPC. The sample in question was whole blood, obtained in connection with sensitization to the hapten diphenylcyclopropenone (DPC). These receptor sequences come from a woman under 30 with alopecia areata. Some clones in this sample may be carry-over from other donors' samples.

The sample holds a few counts of this clonotype. CDR3 in DNA: TGCAGTGCTAGAGATCCAGCGTCTCGCTATGGCTACACCTTC. Translated: CSARDPASRYGYTF. The chain combines TRBV20-1 with TRBJ1-2; D not certain. The CDR3 has 14 residues. Germline CDR1 is DFQATT and CDR2 is SNEGSKA (reference sequence). Deletions cut 0 bases from V and 4 bases from J, with 12 bases between.

The J gene is TRBJ2-5, the V gene TRBV5-1; D is possibly TRBD1 or TRBD2 (5 bases each). Trimming left V 7 bases short and J 2 bases short, with 12 bases between. The CDR3 has 13 residues. The germline gives CDR1 SGHRS, CDR2 YFSETQ. CDR3 bases: TGCGCCAGCTCCGGGGCACCTCAAGAGACCCAGTACTTC. It is translated as CASSGAPQETQYF.

This clonotype was observed at least ten times. The rearrangement links TRBV7-2 to TRBJ1-2; D may be TRBD1 (6 bases). Trimming cost V 0 bases and J 8 bases, with 10 bases left between them. This CDR3 has 13 amino acids. Germline-derived CDR1 and CDR2 are SGHTA and FQGNSA. The DNA of the CDR3 is TGTGCCAGCAGCTTAGCGCAGGGGAACGGCTACACCTTC. It specifies CASSLAQGNGYTF.

This clonotype was counted ten times or more. The chain combines TRBV20-1 with TRBJ1-5, with TRBD1 identical over 8 bases. V trimming: 7 bases; J trimming: 7 bases; junction bases outside the gene matches: 9. The CDR3 is 13 amino acids. Germline V gives CDR1 DFQATT, CDR2 SNEGSKA (reference sequence). The CDR3 spells CSGADRGGQPQHF. The DNA for the CDR3 is TGCAGTGGGGCCGACAGGGGAGGACAGCCCCAGCATTTT.

A few counts support this clonotype. The CDR3 loop reads CASSRGSGLPYEQYF. DNA of the CDR3: TGTGCCAGCAGCCGGGGTAGCGGGTTACCTTACGAGCAGTACTTC. The chain joins TRBV14 to TRBJ2-7; TRBD2 matches at 7 bases. V gave up 4 bases and J gave up 4 bases; unmatched junction bases: 10. CDR3 length: 15 amino acids. Looked up from germline, CDR1 is SGHDN and CDR2 is FVKESK.

A few counts support this clonotype. V is TRBV21-1 and J is TRBJ2-3; the table's D call, TRBD2, was not checked against the DNA. TRBV21-1 has pseudogene status. The CDR3 sequence is 16 residues long. CDR3 DNA sequence: TGTGCCAGCAGCAACCCGGGACTCCCAGTTAAGGATACGCAGTATTTT. Translation gives CASSNPGLPVKDTQYF.

The rearrangement links TRBV4-3 to TRBJ1-1; 8 nucleotides align to TRBD1. Germline trimming cut 1 base from V and 0 bases from J; bases unmatched to any gene: 7. This CDR3 is built from 17 residues. Germline values: CDR1 LGHNA, CDR2 YSLEER. CDR3: CASSQAGAGGMNTEAFF. CDR3 nucleotide sequence: TGCGCCAGCAGCCAAGCGGGGGCAGGGGGCATGAACACTGAAGCTTTCTTT.

The chain couples TRBV5-6 to TRBJ1-3; maybe TRBD1 (5 bases). CDR1 and CDR2 from the germline V gene are SGHDT and YYEEEE. The CDR3 has 13 amino acids. V gave up 7 bases and J gave up 4 bases, with 12 bases separating them. CDR3 nucleotide sequence: TGTGCCAGCGGAAAATGGGGCGGAAACACCATATATTTT. Amino acid sequence: CASGKWGGNTIYF.